These 11 T cell receptor beta chains were sequenced from one sample in a study of T cells after yellow fever vaccination. TCRdb re-called the 5' RACE reads with MiXCR, one entry per CDR3 protein. The table lists hundreds of thousands of distinct CDR3 sequences, roughly 3.5% of them singletons, with 23% in the top ten. This sample comprised PBMCs, obtained on the day of the yellow fever booster vaccination. Every receptor here comes from a man in his late teens or twenties who received the YFV17D yellow fever vaccine.

This clonotype was seen at least ten times. The chain recombines TRBV27 with TRBJ2-1; 9 nucleotides align to TRBD1. The V gene end was trimmed by 2 bases and the J gene end by 4 bases; junction bases not matched to a gene: 6. The germline gives CDR1 MNHEY, CDR2 SMNVEV (reference sequence). This CDR3 spans 16 amino acids. CDR3 DNA sequence: TGTGCCAGCAGTTTACCGCGACAGGGGGTTTACAATGAGCAGTTCTTC. Protein: CASSLPRQGVYNEQFF.

This clonotype came up many times. The CDR3 DNA sequence: TGTGCCAGCAGCTGGACCCGGGACAGGGCTCGGGAGACCCAGTACTTC. As protein: CASSWTRDRARETQYF. The chain recombines TRBV5-5 with TRBJ2-5, with 9 bases identical to TRBD1. Germline-derived CDR1 and CDR2 are SGHKS and YYEKEE (reference sequence). This CDR3 region has 16 residues. V shed 3 bases and J 5 bases; nucleotides not matched to a gene: 11.

This clonotype was observed a few times. J is TRBJ2-1 and V is TRBV6-2 or TRBV6-3; D gene unclear. The CDR3 consists of 14 residues. V was trimmed by 2 bases and J by 5 bases, leaving 10 bases between them. Germline V gene lookup returns CDR1 MNHEY and CDR2 SVGEGT. CDR3 bases: TGTGCCAGCAGTTACCCCAGGATTCACAATGAGCAGTTCTTC. It codes for CASSYPRIHNEQFF.

This clonotype has at least ten counts. The chain joins TRBV29-1 to TRBJ2-2, with D perhaps TRBD1 (6 bases). The CDR3 spans 13 residues. Germline V gene sequence: CDR1 SQVTM, CDR2 ANQGSEA. V lost 5 bases and J lost 1, with 8 bases in between. The CDR3 reads CSVQGLNTGELFF. The CDR3 DNA is TGCAGCGTTCAGGGGCTGAACACCGGGGAGCTGTTTTTT.

This clonotype showed up many times. J is TRBJ2-5 and V is TRBV4-2; no clear D gene. This CDR3 spans 14 amino acids. Germline lookup yields CDR1 LGHNA and CDR2 YNFKEQ. Trimming left V 0 bases short and J 1 base short, with 6 bases between. The DNA for the CDR3 is TGTGCCAGCAGCCAAGAGTTCCTCCAAGAGACCCAGTACTTC. Amino acid sequence: CASSQEFLQETQYF.

This clonotype was counted at least ten times. The rearrangement links TRBV7-2 to TRBJ1-3; TRBD1 matches at 12 bases. The CDR3 is 19 amino acids. Trimming removed 5 bases from V and 1 base from J; junction bases left unmatched: 12. The germline V gene encodes CDR1 SGHTA and CDR2 FQGNSA. DNA for the CDR3: TGTGCCAGCAGCCAATTGGGGGACAGGGGGCCTTTATCTGGAAACACCATATATTTT. This sequence encodes CASSQLGDRGPLSGNTIYF.

This clonotype was recorded at least ten times. The chain is built from TRBV5-1 and TRBJ1-1, with D perhaps matching TRBD1 (6 bases). Germline-derived CDR1 and CDR2 are SGHRS and YFSETQ. The CDR3 length is 15 residues. Trimming pared 0 bases from V and 5 bases from J, leaving 14 bases between. The CDR3 sequence: CASSLEGVAGTEAFF. In DNA, the CDR3 is TGCGCCAGCAGCTTGGAGGGGGTTGCGGGGACTGAAGCTTTCTTT.

This clonotype has at least ten counts. The genes are TRBV30 and TRBJ2-1; no reliable D call. V was trimmed by 0 bases and J by 4 bases, leaving 10 bases between them. The germline V gene has CDR1 GTSNPN and CDR2 SVGIG (reference sequence). The CDR3 has 14 residues. Here the CDR3 reads CAWSVRELYNEQFF. CDR3 DNA sequence: TGTGCCTGGAGTGTAAGGGAACTATACAATGAGCAGTTCTTC.

This clonotype has ten or more counts. V gene TRBV7-8 combines with J gene TRBJ2-7; no clear D gene. This CDR3 has 13 amino acids. Per the germline V gene, CDR1 is SGHVS and CDR2 is FQNEAQ. With 6 bases removed from V and 2 bases from J, the gap between germline ends came to 11 bases. DNA for the CDR3: TGTGCCAGCAGTTTGGACCGGGCCTACGAGCAGTACTTC. This sequence encodes CASSLDRAYEQYF.

This clonotype came up once. A read error is possible here, since a much larger clone lies one base away. It is likely a read error, because the conserved phenylalanine at the end of the CDR3 is missing. J is TRBJ1-2 and V is TRBV6-5; no clear D gene. Germline-derived CDR1 and CDR2 are MNHEY and SVGAGI. This CDR3 contains 12 residues. Trimming took off 6 bases at V and 4 bases at J, with 9 bases between the two ends. CDR3 DNA sequence: TGTGCCAGCAGCCTTAACAGCTATGGCTACACCATC. This codes for CASSLNSYGYTI.

The rearrangement joins TRBV6-2 or TRBV6-3 to TRBJ1-5; D not resolved. This CDR3 region has 13 residues. V lost 6 bases and J 4 bases, leaving 10 bases between the germline ends. In germline, CDR1 is MNHEY, CDR2 SVGEGT. The CDR3 loop is CASSYGRNQPQHF. The CDR3 bases are TGTGCCAGCAGCTACGGTAGAAATCAGCCCCAGCATTTT.